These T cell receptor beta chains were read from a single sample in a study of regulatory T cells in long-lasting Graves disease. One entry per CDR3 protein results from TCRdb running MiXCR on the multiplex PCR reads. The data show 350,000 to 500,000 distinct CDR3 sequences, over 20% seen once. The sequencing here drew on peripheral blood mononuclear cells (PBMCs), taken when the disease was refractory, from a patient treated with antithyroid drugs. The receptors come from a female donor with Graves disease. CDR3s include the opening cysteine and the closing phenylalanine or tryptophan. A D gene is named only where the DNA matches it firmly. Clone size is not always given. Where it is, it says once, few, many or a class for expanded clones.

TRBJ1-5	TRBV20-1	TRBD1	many	TGCAGTGCCCCGGACAGGAGCAATCAGCCCCAGCATTTT	CSAPDRSNQPQHF
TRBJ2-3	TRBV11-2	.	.	TGTGCCAGCAGCTTAGCTGGGTTAGGCGGCACAGATACGCAGTATTTT	CASSLAGLGGTDTQYF
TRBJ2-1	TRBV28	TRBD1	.	TGTGCCAGCAGTTTTTTTGGGGACAGGGGATTTTTCGAGCAGTTCTTC	CASSFFGDRGFFEQFF
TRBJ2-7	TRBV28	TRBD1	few	TGTGCCACCCGACAGGGTAAAACCTACGAGCAGTACTTC	CATRQGKTYEQYF
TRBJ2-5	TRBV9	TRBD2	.	TGTGCCAGCAGCGCGGGACTAGCGGGAGGGATCCAAGAGACCCAGTACTTC	CASSAGLAGGIQETQYF
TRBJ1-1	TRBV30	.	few	TGTGCCTGGAGTGTTTTAGGGAACACTGAAGCTTTCTTT	CAWSVLGNTEAFF
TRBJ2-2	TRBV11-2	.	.	TGTGCCAGCAGCTTAGACAGGGATAACACCGGGGAGCTGTTTTTT	CASSLDRDNTGELFF
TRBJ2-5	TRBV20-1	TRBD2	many	TGCAGTGCCCTAGGGACTAGCGGGAGGGAGTACCAAGAGACCCAGTACTTC	CSALGTSGREYQETQYF
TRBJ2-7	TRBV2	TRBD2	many	TGTGCCAGCAGTGAAGAGGCGACTAGCGGAAGCTACGAGCAGTACTTC	CASSEEATSGSYEQYF
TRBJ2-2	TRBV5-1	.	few	TGCGCCAGCAGCTGGGACCCCACCGGGGAGCTGTTTTTT	CASSWDPTGELFF
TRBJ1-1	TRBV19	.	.	TGTGCCTGCCGGGACTCTCCTTTGACTGAAGCTTTCTTT	CACRDSPLTEAFF
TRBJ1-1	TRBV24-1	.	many	TGTGCCACCAGTGATTACACAGGCACTGAAGCTTTCTTT	CATSDYTGTEAFF
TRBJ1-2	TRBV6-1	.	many	TGTGCCAGCAGACACCACAGGGCCGCAAACTATGGCTACACCTTC	CASRHHRAANYGYTF
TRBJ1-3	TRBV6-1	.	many	TGTGCCAGCAGTGAACGGGACACCCGAAACACCATATATTTT	CASSERDTRNTIYF